Listed here are 3 T cell receptor beta chains from one sample, sequenced in a study of cytomegalovirus exposure and HLA in healthy donors (dated by TCRdb to 2017 to 2019). Receptors were amplified or captured by the immunoSEQ multiplex PCR assay. A mixture of 60 forward primers for TCR Vbeta segments and 13 reverse primers for TCR Jbeta segments was used in the multiplex PCR. TCRdb provides this immuneACCESS table in a form limited to in-frame rearrangements. Some clones are lacking; in checked studies, under half of them reflect an unresolved V gene, and why the rest are absent is not known. The sample includes 90,000 to 100,000 clones, with about 80% observed a single time. Together, the top ten hold 2% to 2.5% of the sample. The sequenced sample was PBMCs. The receptors stem from a man aged 35 to 55 in good health and CMV-seronegative.

The chain links TRBV2 to TRBJ1-6, with a weak D call TRBD1 (6 bases). Trimming stripped 6 bases from V and 0 bases from J, with 12 bases between. From germline, CDR1 is SNHLY and CDR2 FYNNEI. The CDR3 extends over 16 amino acids. CDR3 sequence (DNA): TGTGCCAGCAGCGACCGGACAGTCTCCTATAATTCACCCCTCCACTTT. This encodes CASSDRTVSYNSPLHF.

The rearrangement links TRBV7-8 to TRBJ2-7; perhaps TRBD2 as D (5 bases). The CDR3 is 13 amino acids. V shed 0 bases and J shed 3 bases, with 6 bases lying between them. The germline V gene has CDR1 SGHVS and CDR2 FQNEAQ. The CDR3, as DNA: TGTGCCAGCAGCTTAGCGGAGGACTACGAGCAGTACTTC. It specifies CASSLAEDYEQYF.

V usage is TRBV6-1 and J usage is TRBJ2-1, with 11 bases aligning to TRBD2. Germline V CDR1 and CDR2: MNHNS, SASEGT. The CDR3 length is 15 residues. Trimming cost V 2 bases and J 7 bases; bases outside gene matches: 4. CDR3 DNA sequence: TGTGCCAGCAGTGAAAGGGGACTAGCGGTAAATGAGCAGTTCTTC. It yields the protein CASSERGLAVNEQFF.